This is a list of T cell receptor beta chains from one sample in a study of OX40 agonist ivuxolimab in advanced cancers. Method: immunoSEQ multiplex PCR; TCRdb's copy keeps in-frame clones and lacks some. The repertoire holds about 51,000 clones, with 84% as singletons. Sequencing was performed on CD4+ or CD8+ T cells sorted from blood, taken in a trial of the OX40 agonist ivuxolimab. Every receptor here comes from an adult with an advanced solid tumor such as melanoma, head and neck, liver or kidney cancer. The CDR3 runs from the conserved cysteine through the conserved F or W. D genes are given only for firm matches. The size field is filled for only some rows; it gives once, few, many or a size class.

TRBV11-3	-	-	TRBJ2-1	11	TGTGCCAGCAGCTTAGGCCATGAGCAGTTCTTC	CASSLGHEQFF
TRBV7-7	-	TRBD1	TRBJ2-5	15	TGTGCTAGCAGCCCGTGGGACAGGGAAGGCGAGACCCAGTACTTC	CASSPWDREGETQYF
TRBV28	once	-	TRBJ1-5	15	TGTGCCAGCAGTCCCTTCCGGGGGGTAGATCAGCCCCAGCATTTT	CASSPFRGVDQPQHF
TRBV7-6	-	-	TRBJ2-2	15	TGTGCCAGCAGCTTAGTTGCTGGCGCCACCGGGGAGCTGTTTTTT	CASSLVAGATGELFF
TRBV19	few	-	TRBJ2-2	14	TGTGCCAGTACCCCGACAGGACCTACCGGGGAGCTGTTTTTT	CASTPTGPTGELFF
TRBV7-6	-	TRBD1	TRBJ2-7	14	TGTGCCAGCAGCTCGACAGGGAACTCCTACGAGCAGTACTTC	CASSSTGNSYEQYF
TRBV23-1	-	-	TRBJ1-2	18	TGCGCCAGCAGTCAATTTGGAGGCATCGGGGACTCTAACTATGGCTACACCTTC	CASSQFGGIGDSNYGYTF
TRBV4-2	-	-	TRBJ2-1	13	TGTGCCAGCAGCCAAGGGCTGAACAATGAGCAGTTCTTC	CASSQGLNNEQFF
TRBV6-5	-	-	TRBJ1-1	14	TGTGCCAGCAACACCCGGACCATGAACACTGAAGCTTTCTTT	CASNTRTMNTEAFF
TRBV28	-	-	TRBJ1-5	13	TGTGCCAGCAGTTTTCCTGGGGATCAGCCCCAGCATTTT	CASSFPGDQPQHF
TRBV29-1	-	TRBD2	TRBJ2-3	16	TGCAGCGTTCTGGGACTAGCGGGGGGGAGCACAGATACGCAGTATTTT	CSVLGLAGGSTDTQYF
TRBV19	-	-	TRBJ2-7	14	TGTGCCAGTAGTACGACCCTATCCCTCTACGAGCAGTACTTC	CASSTTLSLYEQYF
TRBV5-1	-	TRBD2	TRBJ2-1	17	TGCGCCAGCAGCTTGGGGATAGCGGGACGTGATTACAATGAGCAGTTCTTC	CASSLGIAGRDYNEQFF
TRBV5-5	-	-	TRBJ2-2	14	TGTGCCAGCAGCTCGTTACTGGGTACCGGGGAGCTGTTTTTT	CASSSLLGTGELFF
TRBV19	-	-	TRBJ2-7	15	TGTGCCAGTAGTATTTCGCAGGGCGGGTTCTACGAGCAGTACTTC	CASSISQGGFYEQYF
TRBV19	-	-	TRBJ1-6	15	TGTGCCAGTAGTATGGAGGGCTCCTATAATTCACCCCTCCACTTT	CASSMEGSYNSPLHF
TRBV6-1	once	-	TRBJ2-5	10	TGTGCCAGTATCCAAGAGACCCAGTACTTC	CASIQETQYF
TRBV4-2	-	TRBD2	TRBJ2-2	17	TGTGCCAGCAGCCAAGGACTAGGGAGCGGGAGTTTCGGGGAGCTGTTTTTT	CASSQGLGSGSFGELFF
TRBV28	-	-	TRBJ2-1	11	TGTGCCAGCAGAAATTACAATGAGCAGTTCTTC	CASRNYNEQFF
TRBV28	-	-	TRBJ2-5	15	TGTGCCAGCAGTGTCTTCGACACCGCGGTCGAGACCCAGTACTTC	CASSVFDTAVETQYF
TRBV6-1	few	TRBD2	TRBJ2-7	15	TGTGCCACCTCACTGGCGGGGGGGGAGACCCACGAGCAGTACTTC	CATSLAGGETHEQYF
TRBV29-1	once	TRBD1	TRBJ2-7	14	TGCAGCGCGGTGGGCGGGACAGGGGGCGATGAGCAGTACTTC	CSAVGGTGGDEQYF
TRBV27	-	-	TRBJ2-3	15	TGTGCCAGCAGTTTAATCCCGGGATTGACAGATACGCAGTATTTT	CASSLIPGLTDTQYF
TRBV28	-	-	TRBJ2-2	15	TGTGCCAGCAGTCCTCGGGAGTATAACACCGGGGAGCTGTTTTTT	CASSPREYNTGELFF
TRBV30	-	-	TRBJ1-1	16	TGTGCCTCCATGAATTCACCGACAGGCATGAACACTGAAGCTTTCTTT	CASMNSPTGMNTEAFF
TRBV7-9	-	-	TRBJ2-1	14	TGTGCCAGCAGCTTAGGCGGCGGTAACAATGAGCAGTTCTTC	CASSLGGGNNEQFF
TRBV10-3	-	-	TRBJ1-2	12	TGTGCCATCATGAAAACTAACTATGGCTACACCTTC	CAIMKTNYGYTF